This passage covers 20 T cell receptor beta chains from one sample sequenced in a study of regulatory T cells in long-lasting Graves disease (dated by TCRdb to the early 2020s). This specimen's time point label, interpreted: newly diagnosed GD, antithyroid drugs for less than 3 months. RNA was extracted from PBMCs in TRIzol for both TCR sequencing and RNA sequencing. The method behind the library was multiplex PCR. TCRdb shows the sequencer as Illumina HiSeq 4000. To build TCR beta libraries, CDR3 regions were amplified by Arm-PCR using iRepertoire HTBI primers. The public reads were reanalyzed by TCRdb: fastp trimming at Q25, MiXCR alignment, in-frame beta chains only. Rows are combined by CDR3 protein, so each entry shows the most common genes and DNA. Recorded for this sample are approximately 400,000 distinct CDR3 sequences; under 15% of them occurred a single time. Around 15% of the sample is in the top ten clones.

Another study also made use of these data, one on T cells in Graves' hyperthyroidism and ophthalmopathy.

Sequenced material: peripheral blood mononuclear cells (PBMCs), taken at new diagnosis, from a patient treated with antithyroid drugs. These receptors came from a woman aged 25 to 39 with Graves disease. Donor details come from another sample of the same person, matched by shared clones.

Comment on this clonotype: With a far larger clone one base away, a read error is the likely cause. The chain uses TRBV28 and TRBJ2-1; no clear D gene. The closer fit of TRBJ2-5 to the DNA end suggests the J call may be wrong. The CDR3 totals 16 residues. Germline V lookup: CDR1 MDHEN, CDR2 SYDVKM. This chain's CDR3 is CASSPLWVDGSVFQYF. CDR3 DNA sequence: TGTGCCAGCAGCCCCCTTTGGGTAGATGGTTCAGTTTTCCAGTACTTC.

This clonotype was counted between two and nine times. With a much larger clone just one base away, this may be a read error. This sequence joins TRBV11-2 and TRBJ2-2; 12 positions agree with TRBD1. The CDR3 extends over 19 amino acids. In germline, CDR1 is SGHAT, CDR2 FQNNGV. CDR3 nucleotides: TGTGCCAGCAGCTTAGTCCTGAAGCCGGGACAGGGGGCTTCCGGGGGGCTGTTTTTT. This translates into CASSLVLKPGQGASGGLFF.

This clonotype was detected many times. V and J are TRBV10-3 and TRBJ2-1, with 7 bases that match TRBD2. This CDR3 is 13 amino acids long. CDR1 and CDR2 (germline): ENHRY, SYGVKD. Losses at the gene ends were 2 bases for V and 8 bases for J; bases not matched to a gene: 3. DNA of the CDR3: TGTGCCATCAGTGAGAGCGGGATTGATGAGCAGTTCTTC. It is translated as CAISESGIDEQFF.

This clonotype was observed many times. The chain carries TRBV29-1 and TRBJ2-7; 9 nucleotides match TRBD2. The CDR3 runs 12 residues. Per germline, CDR1 SQVTM and CDR2 ANQGSEA. V shed 4 bases and J 6 bases; nucleotides not matched to a gene: 4. The CDR3 spells CSVVATSGEQYF. In DNA, the CDR3 is TGCAGCGTTGTTGCGACTAGCGGCGAGCAGTACTTC.

The chain uses TRBV5-1 and TRBJ1-1; 9 nucleotides agree with TRBD1. With V trimmed by 2 bases and J by 1 base, 6 bases remained unmatched. Germline CDR1 and CDR2: SGHRS and YFSETQ. The CDR3 totals 16 residues. The CDR3 DNA follows: TGCGCCAGCAGCTTCGGGACAGGGCGGCGGAACACTGAAGCTTTCTTT. Translated: CASSFGTGRRNTEAFF.

This clonotype turned up a few times. The rearrangement links TRBV4-1 to TRBJ2-3; 9 nucleotides match TRBD2. The trim removed 0 bases at V and 2 bases at J, leaving 6 bases unmatched. Germline CDR1 MGHRA, CDR2 YSYEKL. The CDR3 length is 17 residues. The CDR3 DNA sequence: TGCGCCAGCAGCCAAGATTTTAGGACTAGCGACACAGATACGCAGTATTTT. Translation: CASSQDFRTSDTDTQYF.

This clonotype has more than one count but fewer than ten. The chain links TRBV4-1 to TRBJ2-1; 9 bases match TRBD2. The CDR3 runs 20 residues. The J segment lost 1 base and the V segment lost 0 bases, leaving 13 bases of the junction unmatched. CDR1 is MGHRA and CDR2 is YSYEKL in the germline V gene. CDR3 amino acids: CASSQEGWWREGQSYNEQFF. The CDR3 nucleotides read TGCGCCAGCAGCCAAGAGGGGTGGTGGCGGGAGGGCCAGTCCTACAATGAGCAGTTCTTC.

About this clonotype: One end of the junction does not line up with germline, which may come from a read error. The rearrangement uses TRBV2 and TRBJ2-3; 13 nucleotides line up with TRBD2. In germline, CDR1 is SNHLY, CDR2 FYNNEI. The CDR3 contains 21 residues. In DNA, the CDR3 is TGTGTCAGCAGTGAAGAGGTTGAGACTAGCGGGAGGTTGGGGGGCACAGATACGCAGTATTTT. Protein: CVSSEEVETSGRLGGTDTQYF.

The chain carries TRBV7-9 and TRBJ2-5; D gene unclear. V shed 4 bases and J shed 2 bases, with 17 bases lying between them. The CDR3 loop spans 16 amino acids. Germline CDR1 reads SEHNR; CDR2 reads FQNEAQ (reference sequence). The chain's CDR3 is CASSSSLAPGQETQYF. The CDR3, as DNA: TGTGCCAGCAGCTCCTCACTGGCCCCTGGGCAAGAGACCCAGTACTTC.

At least ten counts were recorded for this clonotype. The chain recombines TRBV20-1 with TRBJ2-3, with 11 bases lining up with TRBD2. The CDR3 has 14 amino acids. Germline lookup yields CDR1 DFQATT and CDR2 SNEGSKA (reference sequence). DNA for the CDR3: TGCAGCCAGACGGGACTAGCGGACACAGATACGCAGTATTTT. This codes for CSQTGLADTDTQYF.

This clonotype was observed many times. V is TRBV2 and J is TRBJ2-5, with D perhaps TRBD2 (6 bases). Trimming took 5 bases from V and 6 from J, leaving 13 bases between them. Per germline, CDR1 SNHLY and CDR2 FYNNEI. There are 13 residues in the CDR3. The CDR3 here is CASSTGGRQTQYF. The CDR3 bases are TGTGCCAGCAGTACCGGGGGACGGCAGACCCAGTACTTC.

The V and J genes are TRBV14 and TRBJ2-7; 15 positions match TRBD2. This CDR3 comprises 16 residues. Looked up from germline, CDR1 is SGHDN and CDR2 is FVKESK. The J segment lost 4 bases and the V segment lost 4 bases, leaving 5 bases of the junction unmatched. In nucleotides, the CDR3 is TGTGCCAGCAGCCCTGGGACTAGCGGGAGGCGTTACGAGCAGTACTTC. It encodes CASSPGTSGRRYEQYF. Using reference TRBV14 and TRBJ2-7 for the parts outside the CDR3, the full variable domain is EAGVTQFPSHSVIEKGQTVTLRCDPISGHDNLYWYRRVMGKEIKFLLHFVKESKQDESGMPNNRFLAERTGGTYSTLKVQPAELEDSGVYFCASSPGTSGRRYEQYFGPGTRLTVT.

This clonotype was counted ten times or more. This sequence joins TRBV4-2 and TRBJ2-7; 9 nucleotides align to TRBD2. The CDR3 covers 14 residues. Trimming at V came to 3 bases and at J to 3 bases, leaving 3 bases not matched to a gene. The germline CDR1 and CDR2 sequences are LGHNA and YNFKEQ. This CDR3 is CASSHSGSGYEQYF. CDR3 DNA: TGTGCCAGCAGCCATAGCGGGAGTGGCTACGAGCAGTACTTC.

This clonotype has more than one count but fewer than ten. The V gene is TRBV20-1, the J gene TRBJ1-5, with D perhaps matching TRBD1 (5 bases). Germline values: CDR1 DFQATT, CDR2 SNEGSKA (reference sequence). The length of the CDR3 is 15 residues. V dropped 0 bases and J dropped 0 bases, with 9 bases sitting between them. The CDR3 coding sequence is TGCAGTGCTAGAGACGCAGGGAATAGCAATCAGCCCCAGCATTTT. It specifies CSARDAGNSNQPQHF.

This clonotype was found many times. This chain joins TRBV24-1 and TRBJ2-2; 9 bases line up with TRBD1. Germline CDR1 is KGHDR and CDR2 is SFDVKD. With V trimmed by 3 bases and J by 6 bases, 7 bases remained unmatched. CDR3 length equals 16 residues. CDR3 sequence reads: CATSDRDREGSGELFF. The CDR3 DNA reads as TGTGCCACCAGTGATCGGGACAGGGAAGGTTCCGGGGAGCTGTTTTTT.

This clonotype was found many times. The rearrangement joins TRBV11-3 to TRBJ2-7; tentative D call: TRBD2 (5 bases). CDR1 and CDR2 from the germline V gene are SGHNT and YENEEA. Trimming pared 5 bases from V and 0 bases from J, leaving 17 bases between. The CDR3 is 16 amino acids. In DNA, the CDR3 is TGTGCCAGCAGCCCCTGGGGTAGCGCGAGCTCCTACGAGCAGTACTTC. This translates into CASSPWGSASSYEQYF.

This clonotype was observed many times. V gene TRBV24-1 combines with J gene TRBJ2-1; D may be TRBD1 or TRBD2 (6 bases each). V shed 3 bases and J shed 3 bases, with 17 bases lying between them. Germline loops: CDR1 KGHDR, CDR2 SFDVKD. The CDR3 loop spans 17 amino acids. CDR3 in DNA: TGTGCCACCAGTGATCGATCACAGGGACTGAACTACAATGAGCAGTTCTTC. It translates to CATSDRSQGLNYNEQFF.

The table lists this clonotype with many counts. This chain connects TRBV11-3 to TRBJ1-6, with D maybe TRBD1 (6 bases). Germline CDR1 SGHNT, CDR2 YENEEA. The CDR3 is 15 amino acids. With 3 bases removed from V and 7 bases from J, the gap between germline ends came to 13 bases. DNA of the CDR3: TGTGCCAGCAGCTTCCGACAGGCGGAAAATTCACCCCTCCACTTT. It translates to CASSFRQAENSPLHF.

This clonotype was seen at least ten times. J is TRBJ2-1 and V is TRBV9; unclear D gene. Germline V gene lookup returns CDR1 SGDLS and CDR2 YYNGEE. The CDR3 spans 16 residues. Trimming took 2 bases from V and 1 from J, leaving 13 bases between them. The CDR3 sequence: CASSVTPSVSYNEQFF. The CDR3 DNA sequence: TGTGCCAGCAGCGTCACTCCGAGTGTGTCCTACAATGAGCAGTTCTTC.

The chain links TRBV20-1 to TRBJ1-6; no definite D call. The CDR3 runs to 14 residues. Germline CDR1 is DFQATT and CDR2 is SNEGSKA (reference sequence). Trimming took 1 base from V and 0 from J, leaving 4 bases between them. DNA for the CDR3: TGCAGTGCTAGAGTCAGCTCCTATAATTCACCCCTCCACTTT. Its protein product is CSARVSSYNSPLHF.